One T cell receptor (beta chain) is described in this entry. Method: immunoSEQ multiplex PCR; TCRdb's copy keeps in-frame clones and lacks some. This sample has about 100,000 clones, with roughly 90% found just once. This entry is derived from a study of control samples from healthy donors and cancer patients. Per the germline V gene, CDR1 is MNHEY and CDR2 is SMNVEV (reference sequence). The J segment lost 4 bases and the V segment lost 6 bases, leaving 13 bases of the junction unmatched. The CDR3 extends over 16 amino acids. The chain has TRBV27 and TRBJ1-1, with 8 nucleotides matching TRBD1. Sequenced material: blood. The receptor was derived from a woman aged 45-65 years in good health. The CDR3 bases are TGTGCCAGCAGCCCCTGGACAGGGTGGGCGAGCACTGAAGCTTTCTTT. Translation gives CASSPWTGWASTEAFF.